The sequence of this TCR beta chain was determined in a study of regulatory T cells in long-lasting Graves disease. This sample's time point: newly diagnosed GD, antithyroid drugs for less than 3 months. Extracted RNA from PBMCs served as the source of the TCR library. Assembly of TCR beta libraries relied on iRepertoire HTBI primers together with Arm-PCR of CDR3 regions. TCRdb re-derived calls from the multiplex PCR reads in MiXCR, one entry per CDR3 protein. The sample lists about 430,000 distinct CDR3 sequences; 15% were seen once. Broader study findings: Persistent disease exhibited a predilection for TRBV28, TRBJ1-2 and TRBJ2-5. Persistent Graves' patients showed a TCR diversity that was lower than that of newly diagnosed ones.

The CDR3 totals 14 residues. The germline gives CDR1 SNHLY, CDR2 FYNNEI. Trimming removed 3 bases at V and 0 bases at J, with 7 bases between. This clonotype has ten or more counts. Its antigen is currently unknown. This sample was shared with a second study, whose subject was T cells in Graves' hyperthyroidism and ophthalmopathy. From that second work: Patients aged 18 to 65 had newly diagnosed hyperthyroidism of under 2 months' duration.

Sequences were derived from peripheral blood mononuclear cells (PBMCs), sampled at new diagnosis, from a patient treated with antithyroid drugs. This receptor was obtained from a woman aged 40 to 49 with Graves disease. J is TRBJ2-3 and V is TRBV2; D not certain. CDR3 amino acids: CASSERDSTDTQYF. The CDR3 DNA follows: TGTGCCAGCAGTGAGAGAGACAGCACAGATACGCAGTATTTT.